Sequencing of this T cell receptor (beta chain) was carried out in a study of blood T cell repertoires in COVID-19. Overall study context: Researchers got acute and convalescent COVID-19 samples from the United States, Italy and Spain.

There are 12 residues in the CDR3. Trimming pared 3 bases from V and 5 bases from J, leaving 5 bases between. CDR1 and CDR2 from the germline V gene are LGHDT and YNNKEL (reference sequence). Allocation to cohorts depended on clinical history reported by the participants. In the original analysis: Amplification with reference gene primers provided the estimates of nucleated cell counts. This table comes from immunoSEQ multiplex PCR, and its TCRdb copy is limited to in-frame clones, with some not included. From that table come the V and J calls and clone size; the DNA was used to work out D and trimming. The table shows 150,000 to 200,000 clones, with approximately 80% occurring only once.

Specimen: PBMCs or T cells enriched from blood (not recorded which). The chain is built from TRBV3-1 (or the pseudogene TRBV3-2) and TRBJ1-3; D is undetermined. This receptor was taken from a woman aged 55-69 years who had recovered from COVID-19. The CDR3 bases are TGTGCCAGCAGCCAGGGCCGAAACACCATATATTTT. Its protein product is CASSQGRNTIYF.